One T cell receptor (beta chain) is described in this entry. Its target is unknown. The table came from immunoSEQ multiplex PCR; TCRdb's copy has only in-frame clones and leaves some out. The data show about 120,000 clones, with around 80% seen just once and around a quarter held by the top ten. The data derive from a study of T cell responses to AZD1222 COVID-19 vaccine. Whole-study findings and limits: Spike-specific TCR repertoires showed rising breadth and depth after two AZD1222 doses. Epitopes outside B.1.351 and B.1.1.7 mutated regions reportedly drew nearly half of spike TCRs.

The sample in question was peripheral blood, obtained 28 days after the second AZD1222 dose. This TCR was recovered from an adult who received the AZD1222 COVID-19 vaccine.

CDR3 DNA: TGTGCCAGCAGCCGACTGGGACGGATGAACACTGAAGCTTTCTTT. Protein sequence: CASSRLGRMNTEAFF. The chain joins TRBV7-9 to TRBJ1-1; perhaps TRBD1 as D (5 bases). Per the germline V gene, CDR1 is SEHNR and CDR2 is FQNEAQ (reference sequence). The CDR3 is 15 residues long. Trimming left V 5 bases short and J 0 bases short, with 13 bases between.